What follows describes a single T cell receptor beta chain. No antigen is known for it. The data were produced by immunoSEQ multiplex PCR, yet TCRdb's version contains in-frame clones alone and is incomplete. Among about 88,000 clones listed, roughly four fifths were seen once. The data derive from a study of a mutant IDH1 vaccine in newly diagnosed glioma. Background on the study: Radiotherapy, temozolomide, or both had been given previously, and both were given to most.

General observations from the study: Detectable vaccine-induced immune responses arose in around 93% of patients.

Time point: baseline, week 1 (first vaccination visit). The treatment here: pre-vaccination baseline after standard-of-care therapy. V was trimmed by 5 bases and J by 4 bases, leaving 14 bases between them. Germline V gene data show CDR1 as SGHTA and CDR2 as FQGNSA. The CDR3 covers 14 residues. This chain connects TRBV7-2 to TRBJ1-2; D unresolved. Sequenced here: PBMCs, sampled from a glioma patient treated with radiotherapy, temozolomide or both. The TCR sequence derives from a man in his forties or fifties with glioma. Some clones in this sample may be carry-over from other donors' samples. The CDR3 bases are TGTGCCAGCAGCGTGCGGCGGGAAGGCTATGGCTACACCTTC. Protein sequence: CASSVRREGYGYTF. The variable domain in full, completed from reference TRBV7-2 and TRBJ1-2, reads GAGVSQSPSNKVTEKGKDVELRCDPISGHTALYWYRQSLGQGLEFLIYFQGNSAPDKSGLPSDRFSAERTGGSVSTLTIQRTQQEDSAVYLCASSVRREGYGYTFGSGTRLTVV.